A selection of T cell receptor beta chains follows, all from one sample in a study of shared clonotypes between healthy human individuals. Clones were sequenced by immunoSEQ multiplex PCR, and TCRdb holds only the in-frame ones, with some missing. The sample carries millions of clones, roughly 94% recorded once. Specimen: naive CD8+ T cells sorted from blood. Receptor source: a man aged 18 to 29 in good health. The CDR3 runs from the conserved cysteine through the conserved F or W.

j_gene	v_gene	CDR3aa
TRBJ2-3	TRBV11-2	CASSLEGFGDTQYF
TRBJ1-5	TRBV9	CASSATVGGNQPQHF
TRBJ2-3	TRBV30	CAWSVRGTSTDTQYF
TRBJ2-5	TRBV4-1	CASRRPGEETQYF
TRBJ1-1	TRBV30	CAWSVGTGKNTEAFF
TRBJ2-7	TRBV19	CASSSGTSYEQYF
TRBJ2-3	TRBV7-9	CASSLGAGGAFFSQYF
TRBJ2-1	TRBV5-6	CASSSLGEGRMNEQFF
TRBJ1-3	TRBV6-5	CASSPLPGSGNTIYF
TRBJ1-6	TRBV5-6	CASSLRDSPLHF
TRBJ1-1	TRBV6-1	CASSGLTGGGWEAFF
TRBJ2-7	TRBV6-5	CASSLAGGWNEQYF
TRBJ1-1	TRBV2	CASSEMVGVGLNFEAFF
TRBJ1-1	TRBV27	CASSIHQGGLEAFF
TRBJ2-1	TRBV4-3	CASSQDRGPSSYNEQFF
TRBJ2-2	TRBV5-4	CASSGNTNTGELFF
TRBJ2-3	TRBV30	CAWSPRAGQTQYF
TRBJ1-6	TRBV7-9	CASSLLDPGQGNSPLHF
TRBJ2-7	TRBV7-9	CASSLESGSLYYEQYF
TRBJ2-7	TRBV14	CASSQPGTGISYEQYF